The 32 T cell receptor beta chains below come from one sample, sequenced in a study of blood T cell repertoires in COVID-19. Sequenced by immunoSEQ multiplex PCR; TCRdb stores in-frame clones only, minus some. In the table there are around 110,000 clones, about 80% of which are singletons. The source material was peripheral blood. Every receptor here comes from a man between 65 and 80 years old with active or convalescent COVID-19.

The chain combines TRBV6-4 with TRBJ1-2; TRBD1 is a possible D gene (5 bases). With 2 bases removed from V and 10 bases from J, the gap between germline ends came to 11 bases. The CDR3 extends over 12 amino acids. From germline, CDR1 is MRHNA and CDR2 SNTAGT. The CDR3 protein is CASSDNGRAYTF. The CDR3 nucleotides are TGTGCCAGCAGTGACAACGGCAGGGCCTACACCTTC.

The chain is built from TRBV27 and TRBJ1-5; 8 nucleotides line up with TRBD1. The CDR3 has 14 residues. With V trimmed by 9 bases and J by 4 bases, 8 bases remained unmatched. The germline V gene encodes CDR1 MNHEY and CDR2 SMNVEV (reference sequence). The CDR3 DNA sequence: TGTGCCAGTAAACCGGGACAGGTAAATCAGCCCCAGCATTTT. Translated, it gives CASKPGQVNQPQHF.

The chain links TRBV30 to TRBJ1-2; possible D gene TRBD1, 6 bases. The germline V gene has CDR1 GTSNPN and CDR2 SVGIG (reference sequence). The CDR3 is 15 amino acids. Trimming removed 1 base at V and 1 base at J, with 13 bases between. The CDR3 region has the DNA TGTGCCTGGAGTGACCCAGGGGCGAGTAACTATGGCTACACCTTC. Its protein is CAWSDPGASNYGYTF.

The rearrangement links TRBV2 to TRBJ1-2, with D uncertain. This CDR3 is built from 14 residues. The ends were cut back, 1 base at V and 4 bases at J, with 10 bases in the middle. Germline-derived CDR1 and CDR2 are SNHLY and FYNNEI. The DNA of the CDR3 is TGTGCCAGCAGTGAAGACGCGGCAATCTATGGCTACACCTTC. As protein: CASSEDAAIYGYTF.

The chain links TRBV21-1 to TRBJ1-5; the table's D call TRBD1 went unverified against the DNA. TRBV21-1 is marked as a pseudogene. The CDR3 extends over 18 amino acids. DNA of the CDR3: TGTGCCAGCAGCGTCGACAGGGAGTCGGCCTATAGCAATCAGCCCCAGCATTTT. Translating it yields CASSVDRESAYSNQPQHF.

This rearrangement joins TRBV2 to TRBJ2-2; possible D gene TRBD1, 6 bases. CDR1 is SNHLY and CDR2 is FYNNEI in the germline V gene. Trimming took 8 bases from V and 4 from J, leaving 14 bases between them. The CDR3 is 14 amino acids. The CDR3 sequence: CASSGQIITGELFF. The CDR3 coding sequence is TGTGCCAGCTCCGGACAGATAATCACCGGGGAGCTGTTTTTT.

V usage is TRBV5-5 and J usage is TRBJ2-3, with a possible D match to TRBD2 (5 bases). The CDR3 length is 16 residues. The V end lost 9 bases, the J end lost 2 bases, and 22 bases lay between the germline ends. Germline CDR1 reads SGHKS; CDR2 reads YYEKEE (reference sequence). The CDR3 DNA reads TGTGCCACCGGGGATGGGGTAGCTCCTTTCACAGATACGCAGTATTTT. This codes for CATGDGVAPFTDTQYF.

This chain links TRBV28 with TRBJ2-3, with a tentative D call TRBD1 (5 bases). Germline lookup yields CDR1 MDHEN and CDR2 SYDVKM. This CDR3 region has 17 residues. V lost 4 bases to trimming and J lost 1 base, with 18 bases between them. CDR3 in amino acids: CASSSAQGRLGTDTQYF. CDR3 in DNA: TGTGCCAGCAGTTCCGCCCAGGGAAGATTGGGCACAGATACGCAGTATTTT.

The chain carries TRBV19 and TRBJ1-2, with D unclear. Trimming pared 4 bases from V and 3 bases from J, leaving 18 bases between. Germline V gene lookup returns CDR1 LNHDA and CDR2 SQIVND (reference sequence). CDR3 length: 16 amino acids. CDR3 loop: CASSTKRGRADYGYTF. Written as DNA, the CDR3 is TGTGCCAGTAGTACCAAACGAGGGAGGGCGGACTATGGCTACACCTTC.

The count of this clone is one. This chain connects TRBV7-8 to TRBJ2-5, with 11 bases matching TRBD2. This CDR3 comprises 15 residues. Germline V gene data show CDR1 as SGHVS and CDR2 as FQNEAQ. Trimming took 3 bases from V and 5 from J; bases not matched to a gene: 5. The CDR3 region has the DNA TGTGCCAGCAGCTTTAGCGGGGGGGCCGGGGAGACCCAGTACTTC. Translating gives CASSFSGGAGETQYF.

The V call is TRBV18, the J call TRBJ2-1, with 8 bases identical to TRBD1. CDR3 length: 12 residues. Germline trimming cut 6 bases from V and 9 bases from J; bases unmatched to any gene: 4. Germline V lookup: CDR1 KGHSH, CDR2 LQKENI. The CDR3 nucleotides read TGTGCCAGCTCTTCCAGGGGGCGTGAGCAGTTCTTC. Its protein is CASSSRGREQFF.

This rearrangement joins TRBV6-5 to TRBJ2-7, with D possibly matching TRBD1 (8 bases). CDR1 is MNHEY, CDR2 SVGAGI, per germline. The CDR3 is 14 residues long. V was pared by 9 bases and J by 7 bases, with 22 bases between. CDR3 in amino acids: CASSQGGGDREQYF. DNA for the CDR3: TGTGCCAGTTCTCAAGGAGGGGGGGACAGGGAGCAGTACTTC.

This chain joins TRBV10-3 and TRBJ1-1, with TRBD1 matching over 7 bases. In germline, CDR1 is ENHRY, CDR2 SYGVKD. The trim removed 8 bases at V and 5 bases at J, leaving 2 bases unmatched. The CDR3 spans 11 residues. The chain's CDR3 is CAIARGTEAFF. The CDR3 DNA is TGTGCCATCGCCAGGGGGACTGAAGCTTTCTTT.

This chain joins TRBV18 and TRBJ2-1; 7 positions agree with TRBD1. The CDR3 contains 15 residues. Germline CDR1 is KGHSH and CDR2 is LQKENI. Trimming removed 3 bases from V and 2 bases from J; junction bases left unmatched: 4. The CDR3 loop is CASSPGTVAYNEQFF. CDR3 nucleotides: TGTGCCAGCTCACCCGGGACAGTAGCCTACAATGAGCAGTTCTTC.

V gene TRBV5-6 combines with J gene TRBJ1-3; D call uncertain. The V gene lost 5 bases and the J gene lost 3 bases, with 9 bases spanning the gap. The CDR3 spans 13 residues. The germline CDR1 and CDR2 sequences are SGHDT and YYEEEE. CDR3 bases: TGTGCCAGCAGTATTAACAATGGAAACACCATATATTTT. Its translation: CASSINNGNTIYF.

This clone was counted once. The chain couples TRBV28 to TRBJ2-7, with TRBD1 matching 9 bases. This CDR3 spans 15 amino acids. J gave up 5 bases and V 5 bases, and 10 bases lay outside the gene matches. Germline assignment: CDR1 MDHEN and CDR2 SYDVKM. CDR3 DNA sequence: TGTGCCAGCAGTCCCCCTGGGACAGGGCTCCACGAGCAGTACTTC. It translates to CASSPPGTGLHEQYF.

This chain connects TRBV12-3 or TRBV12-4 to TRBJ2-1, with TRBD1 as a possible D gene (5 bases). CDR3 size: 13 residues. The V and J ends lost 0 bases and 7 bases respectively, with 7 bases between them. Here the CDR3 DNA reads TGTGCCAGCAGTTTAGCCCGACAGAATGAGCAGTTCTTC. Residues: CASSLARQNEQFF.

This CDR3 reads CASSTTGQGGNTIYF. CDR3 in DNA: TGTGCCAGCAGTACAACAGGGCAGGGTGGAAACACCATATATTTT. V and J are TRBV6-5 and TRBJ1-3, with D possibly being TRBD1 (6 bases). CDR3 length: 15 residues. In germline, CDR1 is MNHEY, CDR2 SVGAGI. Trimming cost V 5 bases and J 3 bases, with 14 bases left between them.

The sample holds a few counts of this clone. V usage is TRBV7-3 and J usage is TRBJ1-1; D is possibly TRBD1 (5 bases). Looked up from germline, CDR1 is SGHTA and CDR2 is FQGTGA. V was clipped by 2 bases and J by 7 bases, with 11 bases between them. The CDR3 totals 13 residues. Written as DNA, the CDR3 is TGTGCCAGCAGCTTACGGTGGGGCGGTGAAGCTTTCTTT. Translation gives CASSLRWGGEAFF. The full variable domain, in which reference TRBV7-3 and TRBJ1-1 provide the parts outside the CDR3, is GAGVSQTPSNKVTEKGKYVELRCDPISGHTALYWYRQSLGQGPEFLIYFQGTGAADDSGLPNDRFFAVRPEGSVSTLKIQRTERGDSAVYLCASSLRWGGEAFFGQGTRLTVV.

V gene TRBV12-3 or TRBV12-4 combines with J gene TRBJ2-1, with D tentatively TRBD1 (5 bases). Trimming removed 6 bases from V and 4 bases from J, with 10 bases in between. The CDR3 length is 13 residues. The CDR3 sequence: CASRLTVYNEQFF. The CDR3 DNA reads TGTGCCAGCAGGCTGACAGTTTACAATGAGCAGTTCTTC.

V and J are TRBV4-2 and TRBJ2-5; D ambiguous. Germline V lookup: CDR1 LGHNA, CDR2 YNFKEQ. V was pared by 0 bases and J by 3 bases, with 5 bases between. This CDR3 is built from 13 residues. In DNA form, the CDR3 reads TGTGCCAGCAGCCAAGATCCGGAAGAGACCCAGTACTTC. It translates to CASSQDPEETQYF.

The DNA of the CDR3 is TGTGCCAGCAGCACTAGACAGGGGTATGAAAAACTGTTTTTT. Encoded protein: CASSTRQGYEKLFF. V usage is TRBV11-3 and J usage is TRBJ1-4; 8 bases are shared with TRBD1. This CDR3 region has 14 residues. J lost 6 bases, V lost 5 bases, and 5 bases had no gene match. Germline V lookup: CDR1 SGHNT, CDR2 YENEEA.

This clone is a singleton in its sample. The chain combines TRBV7-9 with TRBJ2-7, with TRBD1 matching 8 bases. V lost 5 bases and J lost 2; bases outside the gene matches: 11. The CDR3 is 16 residues long. Germline lookup yields CDR1 SEHNR and CDR2 FQNEAQ (reference sequence). This CDR3 is CASSPMRDRLTYEQYF. The DNA of the CDR3 is TGTGCCAGCAGCCCAATGAGGGACAGGTTAACCTACGAGCAGTACTTC.

The chain is built from TRBV7-9 and TRBJ2-5; TRBD2 matches at 7 bases. V gave up 1 base and J gave up 0 bases; unmatched junction bases: 2. CDR1 and CDR2 (germline): SEHNR, FQNEAQ (reference sequence). The CDR3 has 15 residues. CDR3 in DNA: TGTGCCAGCAGCTTAGTCGGGGGGAACCAAGAGACCCAGTACTTC. This gives the protein CASSLVGGNQETQYF.

This clone was seen once. The J gene is TRBJ2-2, the V gene TRBV30; 11 nucleotides line up with TRBD2. Germline-derived CDR1 and CDR2 are GTSNPN and SVGIG (reference sequence). CDR3 length equals 15 residues. J lost 7 bases, V lost 0 bases, and 4 bases had no gene match. The CDR3 bases are TGTGCCTGGAGTGTTAGCGGGGGGGCCCACGGGGAGCTGTTTTTT. It encodes CAWSVSGGAHGELFF.

This clone was found a few times. The J gene is TRBJ1-2, the V gene TRBV5-4; 10 positions agree with TRBD1. Trimming took 4 bases from V and 8 from J; bases not matched to a gene: 11. Germline lookup yields CDR1 SGHNT and CDR2 YYREEE (reference sequence). The CDR3 runs to 15 residues. The chain's CDR3 is CASSGWDRGNGGYTF. DNA of the CDR3: TGTGCCAGCAGCGGTTGGGACAGGGGTAATGGCGGCTACACCTTC.

The genes are TRBV7-2 and TRBJ1-2; 9 nucleotides line up with TRBD1. The CDR3 contains 14 residues. V lost 5 bases, J lost 6 bases, and 7 bases stayed unmatched. Germline V gene data show CDR1 as SGHTA and CDR2 as FQGNSA. This chain's CDR3 is CASSPGTGFHGYTF. The DNA for the CDR3 is TGTGCCAGCAGCCCCGGGACAGGGTTTCATGGCTACACCTTC.

V usage is TRBV12-3 or TRBV12-4 and J usage is TRBJ2-2; D is uncertain. With 1 base removed from V and 13 bases from J, the gap between germline ends came to 13 bases. CDR3 size: 13 residues. CDR3 in DNA: TGTGCCAGCAGTTTAGTATCCCCCGGTGGGCTGTTTTTT. Translated: CASSLVSPGGLFF.

The gene calls are TRBV7-2 and TRBJ1-1, with 8 bases fitting TRBD1. With 7 bases clipped from V and 4 bases from J, the junction kept 8 bases outside the gene matches. The CDR3 covers 14 residues. Germline CDR1 and CDR2: SGHTA and FQGNSA. CDR3 amino acids: CASKEGRGRTEAFF. The CDR3 DNA follows: TGTGCCAGCAAGGAGGGCAGGGGGCGCACTGAAGCTTTCTTT.

This sequence joins TRBV19 and TRBJ2-1; 8 nucleotides agree with TRBD1. The J segment lost 8 bases and the V segment lost 5 bases, leaving 2 bases of the junction unmatched. CDR1 is LNHDA and CDR2 is SQIVND in the germline V gene (reference sequence). This CDR3 region has 12 residues. The CDR3 reads CASSAGGHEQFF. In DNA form, the CDR3 reads TGTGCCAGTAGTGCAGGGGGCCATGAGCAGTTCTTC. Looking up the rest from reference TRBV19 and TRBJ2-1 gives the full variable domain: DGGITQSPKYLFRKEGQNVTLSCEQNLNHDAMYWYRQDPGQGLRLIYYSQIVNDFQKGDIAEGYSVSREKKESFPLTVTSAQKNPTAFYLCASSAGGHEQFFGPGTRLTVL.

This chain connects TRBV7-3 to TRBJ1-1; 8 bases line up with TRBD1. The CDR3 covers 13 residues. The V segment lost 2 bases and the J segment 8 bases; nucleotides outside the gene matches: 4. Germline loops: CDR1 SGHTA, CDR2 FQGTGA. This CDR3 is CASSLSGTGEAFF. CDR3 DNA: TGTGCCAGCAGCTTATCAGGGACAGGCGAAGCTTTCTTT.

The sample holds one count of this clone. The chain recombines TRBV9 with TRBJ1-6; no clear D gene. Germline loops: CDR1 SGDLS, CDR2 YYNGEE. V was shortened by 0 bases and J by 9 bases, with 10 bases between the two germline ends. The CDR3 runs 14 residues. The CDR3, as DNA: TGTGCCAGCAGCGTAGCTTACGAGGGTTCACCCCTCCACTTT. It specifies CASSVAYEGSPLHF.